The clone carrying this T cell receptor (beta chain) was counted between two and nine times. This entry belongs to a study of blood T cell repertoires in COVID-19. Germline V gene data show CDR1 as LGHDT and CDR2 as YNNKEL (reference sequence). This CDR3 region has 15 residues. Trimming took 0 bases from V and 3 from J, leaving 11 bases between them. Produced via immunoSEQ multiplex PCR; TCRdb's table is partial and in-frame only. Counted here are 130,000 or so clones, roughly 77% occurring once; the ten biggest clones make up 5%. The source material was peripheral blood. The clonotype comes from a woman between 65 and 79 years old with COVID-19, enrolled during active disease. The rearrangement joins TRBV3-1 (or the pseudogene TRBV3-2) to TRBJ1-1; D remains ambiguous. In DNA form, the CDR3 reads TGTGCCAGCAGCCAAGATTCCCAGGCCTACACTGAAGCTTTCTTT. Amino acids: CASSQDSQAYTEAFF.